The clone carrying this T cell receptor (beta chain) was counted a few times. Its antigen remains unknown. These data belong to a study of T cell repertoires in cytomegalovirus infection. TCRdb fed the reads into MiXCR, producing one record per CDR3 protein. The sample lists roughly 350,000 distinct CDR3 sequences; approximately 35% were seen once. The CDR3 contains 13 residues. The V end was cut by 0 bases, the J end by 9 bases, with 12 bases between. From germline, CDR1 is DFQATT and CDR2 SNEGSKA (reference sequence). The chain employs TRBV20-1 and TRBJ2-1; D might be TRBD2 (6 bases). This receptor was obtained from a human donor in good health (CMV status not recorded). Some clones in this sample may be carry-over from other donors' samples. This sample comprised cultured PBMCs, obtained from culture after CMV antigen stimulation. CDR3 nucleotides: TGCAGTGCTAGAGATCAAAACGGGAGTGAGCAGTTCTTC. It is translated as CSARDQNGSEQFF.